A single sample gave rise to the 27 T cell receptor beta chains below, sequenced in a study of T-cell reconstitution after alpha-beta-depleted transplantation in children. Using unique molecular identifiers, the investigators prepared the TCRbeta library. TCRdb analysed the PCR reads with MiXCR anew, one entry per CDR3 protein. This table has 500,000 to 650,000 distinct CDR3 sequences, over 10% appearing once. The material was PBMCs, mostly from graft donor cells, obtained 180 days after TCRalphabeta/CD19-depleted stem cell transplant. The receptors come from a female patient under 10 years old who had a stem cell transplant for aplastic anemia, so the T cells may come from the graft donor.

The chain couples TRBV12-3 or TRBV12-4 to TRBJ2-7; D possibly corresponds to TRBD1 (7 bases). The CDR3 totals 15 residues. Deletions cut 3 bases from V and 3 bases from J, with 15 bases between. The CDR3 loop reads CASSLRDRSFYEQYF. In DNA form, the CDR3 reads TGTGCCAGCAGTTTGCGGGACAGAAGCTTCTACGAGCAGTACTTC.

In this sample, this clonotype turned up a few times. The CDR3 reads CASTTTPGSTEAFF. DNA of the CDR3: TGTGCCAGCACCACCACCCCCGGAAGCACTGAAGCTTTCTTT. This sequence joins TRBV28 and TRBJ1-1, with no clear D. The CDR3 consists of 14 residues. The germline CDR1 and CDR2 sequences are MDHEN and SYDVKM. Deletions cut 7 bases from V and 4 bases from J, with 16 bases between.

This clonotype has only a few counts. This chain joins TRBV20-1 and TRBJ2-7; TRBD1 might be the D (6 bases). The V and J ends lost 1 base and 0 bases respectively, with 10 bases between them. The V gene's germline CDR1 is DFQATT and CDR2 SNEGSKA (reference sequence). The CDR3 is made up of 14 amino acids. CDR3 coding DNA: TGCAGTGCTAGAGTAGGGGGTCACTCCTACGAGCAGTACTTC. This translates into CSARVGGHSYEQYF.

This clonotype occurred a few times. CDR3 sequence (DNA): TGTGCCAGCAGTTCGCCGCCGCAGGGGGCCGAGCAGTTCTTC. It is translated as CASSSPPQGAEQFF. V is TRBV27 and J is TRBJ2-1; 8 positions match TRBD1. Germline CDR1 reads MNHEY; CDR2 reads SMNVEV (reference sequence). This CDR3 has 14 residues. V dropped 4 bases and J dropped 10; count of bases not matched to a gene: 9.

In this sample, this clonotype turned up a few times. The chain carries TRBV7-7 and TRBJ2-5; 7 nucleotides align to TRBD2. Per the germline V gene, CDR1 is SSHAT and CDR2 is FNYEAQ (reference sequence). With V trimmed by 5 bases and J by 2 bases, 5 bases remained unmatched. This CDR3 spans 14 amino acids. CDR3 in DNA: TGTGCCAGCAGCCCCGGACTAGTTCAAGAGACCCAGTACTTC. This sequence encodes CASSPGLVQETQYF. Drawing the rest from reference TRBV7-7 and TRBJ2-5, the complete variable domain is GAGVSQSPRYKVTKRGQDVTLRCDPISSHATLYWYQQALGQGPEFLTYFNYEAQPDKSGLPSDRFSAERPEGSISTLTIQRTEQRDSAMYRCASSPGLVQETQYFGPGTRLLVL.

Many counts were recorded for this clonotype. This rearrangement joins TRBV27 to TRBJ2-5, with 10 positions matching TRBD2. V was clipped by 6 bases and J by 4 bases; unmatched bases: 11. This CDR3 is 16 amino acids long. Per germline, CDR1 MNHEY and CDR2 SMNVEV (reference sequence). The CDR3 sequence: CASSSRGLAEGETQYF. The CDR3 DNA sequence: TGTGCCAGCAGCTCTCGAGGACTAGCGGAGGGAGAGACCCAGTACTTC.

This clonotype came up many times. The chain's CDR3 is CSARYNEQFF. The CDR3 DNA reads TGCAGTGCGAGGTACAATGAGCAGTTCTTC. V is TRBV20-1 and J is TRBJ2-1; D gene uncertain. The germline V gene encodes CDR1 DFQATT and CDR2 SNEGSKA (reference sequence). The V end was cut by 6 bases, the J end by 4 bases, with 4 bases between. The CDR3 length is 10 residues.

This clonotype was seen just once. The J gene is TRBJ2-2, the V gene TRBV20-1, with 9 nucleotides matching TRBD2. Looked up from germline, CDR1 is DFQATT and CDR2 is SNEGSKA (reference sequence). V shed 3 bases and J 0 bases; nucleotides not matched to a gene: 2. CDR3 size: 15 residues. The DNA of the CDR3 is TGCAGTGCTAGGAGACTAGCGGCGAACACCGGGGAGCTGTTTTTT. It yields the protein CSARRLAANTGELFF.

This chain joins TRBV11-2 and TRBJ2-3; 8 bases are a match to TRBD2. Looked up from germline, CDR1 is SGHAT and CDR2 is FQNNGV. V dropped 4 bases and J dropped 0; count of bases not matched to a gene: 15. This CDR3 is built from 19 residues. The DNA of the CDR3 is TGTGCCAGCAGCTCACCGGGTAGCGGGATCACCCTTAGCACAGATACGCAGTATTTT. Its protein product is CASSSPGSGITLSTDTQYF.

This clonotype was picked up a small number of times. V gene TRBV7-2 combines with J gene TRBJ2-7, with 11 bases matching TRBD2. The V segment lost 4 bases and the J segment 4 bases; nucleotides outside the gene matches: 3. Looked up from germline, CDR1 is SGHTA and CDR2 is FQGNSA. This CDR3 spans 14 amino acids. The CDR3 DNA reads TGTGCCAGCAGCTCGGTAGCGGGAGGGTACGAGCAGTACGTC. This gives the protein CASSSVAGGYEQYV.

This clonotype was seen a few times. The rearrangement links TRBV11-2 to TRBJ2-1; 8 nucleotides line up with TRBD2. CDR3 length: 15 residues. CDR1 is SGHAT, CDR2 FQNNGV, per germline. The V and J ends lost 8 bases and 8 bases, in that order; junction bases with no gene match: 14. CDR3 in amino acids: CASGRAGTSTYEQFF. CDR3 nucleotides: TGTGCCAGCGGCCGGGCAGGGACTAGTACCTATGAGCAGTTCTTC.

The CDR3 spells CASSYDRVSYEQYV. CDR3 DNA: TGTGCCAGCAGCTACGACAGGGTGAGCTACGAGCAGTACGTC. The chain has TRBV6-2 or TRBV6-3 and TRBJ2-7, with TRBD1 matching 7 bases. Germline V gives CDR1 MNHEY, CDR2 SVGEGT. Trimming at V came to 6 bases and at J to 3 bases, leaving 8 bases not matched to a gene. The CDR3 has 14 amino acids.

This clonotype has ten or more counts. The chain combines TRBV5-1 with TRBJ2-1; the match to TRBD1 covers 8 bases. Germline V lookup: CDR1 SGHRS, CDR2 YFSETQ. The CDR3 runs 15 residues. J lost 7 bases, V lost 2 bases, and 8 bases had no gene match. The DNA for the CDR3 is TGCGCCAGCAGCTTACAGGGGGAACAATGGAATGAGCAGTTCTTC. Translation: CASSLQGEQWNEQFF.

This clonotype was observed at least ten times. CDR3 DNA: TGCAGCGCGCGGACAGGGGACACCGGGGAGCTGTTTTTT. Its translation: CSARTGDTGELFF. This chain joins TRBV29-1 and TRBJ2-2, with 9 bases matching TRBD1. V lost 7 bases, J lost 3 bases, and 3 bases stayed unmatched. Germline lookup yields CDR1 SQVTM and CDR2 ANQGSEA. CDR3 size: 13 residues.

The chain combines TRBV10-1 with TRBJ2-5; D gene unclear. Germline-derived CDR1 and CDR2 are WNHNN and SYGVQD (reference sequence). The CDR3 runs 12 residues. Trimming took 8 bases from V and 1 from J, leaving 8 bases between them. The CDR3 coding sequence is TGCGCCAGCGTGGCTGGCCAAGAGACCCAGTACTTC. Amino acids: CASVAGQETQYF.

In this sample, this clonotype turned up a few times. The gene calls are TRBV7-2 and TRBJ1-1; 8 bases are shared with TRBD1. Germline trimming cut 1 base from V and 7 bases from J; bases unmatched to any gene: 5. Per germline, CDR1 SGHTA and CDR2 FQGNSA. This CDR3 region has 14 residues. Here the CDR3 reads CASSLDRGRNEAFF. The CDR3 nucleotides read TGTGCCAGCAGCTTAGACAGGGGGAGGAATGAAGCTTTCTTT.

This clonotype was seen at least ten times. The V and J genes are TRBV24-1 and TRBJ2-1; 11 bases are shared with TRBD2. The CDR3 length is 16 residues. The V and J ends lost 4 bases and 7 bases, in that order; junction bases with no gene match: 8. Germline V gene sequence: CDR1 KGHDR, CDR2 SFDVKD. The DNA of the CDR3 is TGTGCCACCAGTGAGCCTACTAGCGGGAGTCGGAATGAGCAGTTCTTC. Translated, it gives CATSEPTSGSRNEQFF.

The chain uses TRBV20-1 and TRBJ2-7; a possible D gene is TRBD1 (6 bases). The CDR3 sequence is 14 residues long. V was clipped by 2 bases and J by 0 bases, with 11 bases between them. The V gene's germline CDR1 is DFQATT and CDR2 SNEGSKA (reference sequence). The CDR3 sequence: CSARLGHNSYEQYF. For the CDR3, the DNA is TGCAGTGCTAGACTGGGACATAACTCCTACGAGCAGTACTTC.

In this sample, this clonotype turned up a few times. The chain links TRBV7-2 to TRBJ1-1; D not resolved. CDR1 and CDR2 (germline): SGHTA, FQGNSA. The CDR3 has 11 residues. Trimming shortened V by 0 bases and J by 12 bases, and 8 bases separated the two germline ends. CDR3 in amino acids: CASSLANQPFF. The CDR3 nucleotides are TGTGCCAGCAGCTTAGCGAACCAGCCTTTCTTT.

This chain joins TRBV7-9 and TRBJ1-5, with 7 positions matching TRBD1. Germline CDR1 SEHNR, CDR2 FQNEAQ (reference sequence). V lost 5 bases and J lost 8; bases outside the gene matches: 12. The CDR3 contains 15 residues. The CDR3: CASSQSGTVREPQHF. The CDR3, as DNA: TGTGCCAGCAGCCAAAGCGGGACAGTCCGAGAGCCCCAGCATTTT.

This clonotype was recorded at least ten times. The J gene is TRBJ1-6, the V gene TRBV28; 11 nucleotides line up with TRBD1. The V and J ends lost 8 bases and 9 bases, in that order; junction bases with no gene match: 6. The germline CDR1 and CDR2 sequences are MDHEN and SYDVKM. CDR3 length equals 14 residues. CDR3 sequence: CASGSGTGGSPLHF. CDR3 DNA: TGTGCCAGCGGCTCCGGGACAGGGGGTTCACCCCTCCACTTT.

V gene TRBV29-1 combines with J gene TRBJ2-1; 8 positions match TRBD2. After removal of 1 base from V and 3 bases from J, the junction contained 2 bases not matched to a gene. From germline, CDR1 is SQVTM and CDR2 ANQGSEA. The length of the CDR3 is 14 residues. The CDR3 sequence is CSVEGGRLYNEQFF. As DNA, the CDR3 is TGCAGCGTTGAAGGCGGGAGGCTCTACAATGAGCAGTTCTTC.

The chain carries TRBV6-2 or TRBV6-3 and TRBJ2-3, with 14 nucleotides matching TRBD2. The CDR3 loop spans 17 amino acids. CDR1 and CDR2 from the germline V gene are MNHEY and SVGEGT. The V and J ends lost 6 bases and 6 bases, in that order; junction bases with no gene match: 11. Written as DNA, the CDR3 is TGTGCCAGCAGCCTGACTAGCGGGAGGGCCTCGTCGGATACGCAGTATTTT. Translating it yields CASSLTSGRASSDTQYF.

This chain uses TRBV28 with TRBJ2-5; 7 positions match TRBD1. Losses at the gene ends were 4 bases for V and 3 bases for J; bases not matched to a gene: 2. Germline CDR1 MDHEN, CDR2 SYDVKM. CDR3 size: 13 residues. In DNA, the CDR3 is TGTGCCAGCAGTTCCGGGACAGAAGAGACCCAGTACTTC. Translation gives CASSSGTEETQYF.

This clonotype was seen only a few times. J is TRBJ1-1 and V is TRBV15, with 7 bases lining up with TRBD1. CDR3 length: 18 amino acids. Germline lookup yields CDR1 LNHNV and CDR2 YYDKDF (reference sequence). Unmatched junction bases numbered 13, after V lost 1 base and J lost 2 bases. The CDR3 coding sequence is TGTGCCACCAGCAGAGGTACTTGGCCCAGGGGGGCAAACACTGAAGCTTTCTTT. This sequence encodes CATSRGTWPRGANTEAFF.

The chain employs TRBV28 and TRBJ1-4, with a possible D match to TRBD1 (5 bases). The CDR3 spans 16 residues. Trimming removed 10 bases from V and 1 base from J, with 19 bases in between. Germline V CDR1 and CDR2: MDHEN, SYDVKM. CDR3 region: CATKTYRRKTNEKLFF. In DNA form, the CDR3 reads TGTGCCACCAAAACGTACAGGAGGAAAACTAATGAAAAACTGTTTTTT.

The J gene is TRBJ2-1, the V gene TRBV7-9; no definite D call. Germline loops: CDR1 SEHNR, CDR2 FQNEAQ (reference sequence). CDR3 size: 13 residues. CDR3 nucleotides: TGTGCAATATACGAGCTCCGCTACAATGAGCAGTTCTTC. Protein sequence: CAIYELRYNEQFF.